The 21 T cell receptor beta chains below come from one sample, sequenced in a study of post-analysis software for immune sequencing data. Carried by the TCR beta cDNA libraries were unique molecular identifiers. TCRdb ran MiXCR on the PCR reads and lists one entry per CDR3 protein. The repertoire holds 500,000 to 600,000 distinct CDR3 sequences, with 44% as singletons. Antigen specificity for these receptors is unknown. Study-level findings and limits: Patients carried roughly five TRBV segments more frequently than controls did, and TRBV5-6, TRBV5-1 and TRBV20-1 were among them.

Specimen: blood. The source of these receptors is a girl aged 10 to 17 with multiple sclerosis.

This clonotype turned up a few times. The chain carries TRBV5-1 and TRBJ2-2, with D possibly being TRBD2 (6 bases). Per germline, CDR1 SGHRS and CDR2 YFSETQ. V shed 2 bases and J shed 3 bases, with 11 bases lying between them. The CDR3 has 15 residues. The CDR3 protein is CASSFTGAYTGELFF. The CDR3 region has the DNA TGCGCCAGCAGCTTTACGGGAGCTTACACCGGGGAGCTGTTTTTT.

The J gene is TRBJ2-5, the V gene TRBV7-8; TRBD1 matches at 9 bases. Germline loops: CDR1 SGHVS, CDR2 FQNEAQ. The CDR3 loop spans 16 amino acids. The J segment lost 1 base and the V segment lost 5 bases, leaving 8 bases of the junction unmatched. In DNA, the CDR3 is TGTGCCAGCAGCGCCTGGACAGGGGATCCCCAAGAGACCCAGTACTTC. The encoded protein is CASSAWTGDPQETQYF.

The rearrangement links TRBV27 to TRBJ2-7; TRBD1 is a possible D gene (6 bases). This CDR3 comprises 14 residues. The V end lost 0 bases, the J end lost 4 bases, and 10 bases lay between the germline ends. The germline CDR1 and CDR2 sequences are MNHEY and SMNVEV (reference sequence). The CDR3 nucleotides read TGTGCCAGCAGTTTATCGGATGACAGGTACGAGCAGTACTTC. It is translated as CASSLSDDRYEQYF.

DNA for the CDR3: TGTGCCAGCCACTTACGCGACAGGGCAAGAAATGAGCAGTTCTTC. Translated, it gives CASHLRDRARNEQFF. The V gene is TRBV6-7, the J gene TRBJ2-1; 7 bases line up with TRBD1. TRBV6-7 is an ORF, and what it does is uncertain. After removal of 8 bases from V and 7 bases from J, the junction contained 14 bases not matched to a gene. This CDR3 comprises 15 residues.

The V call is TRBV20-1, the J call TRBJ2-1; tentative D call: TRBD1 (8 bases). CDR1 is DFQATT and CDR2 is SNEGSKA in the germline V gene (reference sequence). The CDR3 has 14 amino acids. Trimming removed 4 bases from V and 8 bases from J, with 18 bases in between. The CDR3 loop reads CSATQGQAGDEQFF. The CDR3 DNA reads TGCAGTGCTACCCAGGGACAGGCGGGGGATGAGCAGTTCTTC.

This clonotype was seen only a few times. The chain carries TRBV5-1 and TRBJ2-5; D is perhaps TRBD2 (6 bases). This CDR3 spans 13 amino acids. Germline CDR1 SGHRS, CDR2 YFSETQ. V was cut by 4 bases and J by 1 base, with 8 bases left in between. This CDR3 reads CASSGGFQETQYF. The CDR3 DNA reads TGCGCCAGCAGCGGAGGGTTCCAAGAGACCCAGTACTTC.

The CDR3 coding sequence is TGTGCCAGCAGTCGTTCGTGGGGGCCCGAGACCCAGTACTTC. Protein product: CASSRSWGPETQYF. The gene calls are TRBV12-3 or TRBV12-4 and TRBJ2-5, with D maybe TRBD1 (6 bases). V was clipped by 5 bases and J by 5 bases, with 15 bases between them. The CDR3 contains 14 residues.

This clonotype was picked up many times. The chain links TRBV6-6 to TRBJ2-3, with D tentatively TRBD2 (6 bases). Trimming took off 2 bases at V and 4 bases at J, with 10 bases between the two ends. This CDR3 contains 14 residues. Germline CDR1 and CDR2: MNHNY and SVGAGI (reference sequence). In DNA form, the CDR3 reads TGTGCCAGCAGTTACGAACCGGGGGCAGATACGCAGTATTTT. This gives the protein CASSYEPGADTQYF.

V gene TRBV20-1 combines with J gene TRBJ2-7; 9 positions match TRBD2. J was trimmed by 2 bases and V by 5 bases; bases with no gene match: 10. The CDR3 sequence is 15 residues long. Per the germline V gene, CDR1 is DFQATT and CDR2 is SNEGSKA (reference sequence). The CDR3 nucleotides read TGCAGTGCTCGGGGGACTAGCAGGATCACCTACGAGCAGTACTTC. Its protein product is CSARGTSRITYEQYF.

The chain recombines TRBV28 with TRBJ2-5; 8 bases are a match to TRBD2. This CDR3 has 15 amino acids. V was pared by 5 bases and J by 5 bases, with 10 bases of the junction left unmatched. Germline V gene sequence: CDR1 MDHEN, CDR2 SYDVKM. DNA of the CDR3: TGTGCCAGCAGTCCTCCGGGGGGGTCGGGGGAGACCCAGTACTTC. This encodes CASSPPGGSGETQYF.

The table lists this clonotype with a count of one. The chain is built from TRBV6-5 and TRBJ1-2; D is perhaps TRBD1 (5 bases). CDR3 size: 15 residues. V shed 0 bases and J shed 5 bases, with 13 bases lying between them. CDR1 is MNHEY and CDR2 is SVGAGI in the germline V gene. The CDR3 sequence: CASSYSLGADYGYTF. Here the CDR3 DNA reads TGTGCCAGCAGTTACTCGTTAGGGGCTGATTATGGCTACACCTTC.

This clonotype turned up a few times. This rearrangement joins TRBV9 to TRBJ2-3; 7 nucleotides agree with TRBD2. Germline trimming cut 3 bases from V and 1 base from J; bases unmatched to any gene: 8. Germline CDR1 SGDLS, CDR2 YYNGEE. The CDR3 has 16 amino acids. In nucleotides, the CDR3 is TGTGCCAGCAGCGCCTCGACTAGCCCCGGCACAGATACGCAGTATTTT. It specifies CASSASTSPGTDTQYF. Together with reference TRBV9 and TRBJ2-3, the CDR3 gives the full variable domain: DSGVTQTPKHLITATGQRVTLRCSPRSGDLSVYWYQQSLDQGLQFLIQYYNGEERAKGNILERFSAQQFPDLHSELNLSSLELGDSALYFCASSASTSPGTDTQYFGPGTRLTVL.

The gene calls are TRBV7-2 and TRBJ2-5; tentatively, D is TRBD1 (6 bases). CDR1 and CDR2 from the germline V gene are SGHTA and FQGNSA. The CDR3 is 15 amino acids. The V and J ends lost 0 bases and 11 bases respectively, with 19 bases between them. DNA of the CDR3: TGTGCCAGCAGCTTAGCCAGAATCCGGGACAATGAGCAGTACTTC. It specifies CASSLARIRDNEQYF.

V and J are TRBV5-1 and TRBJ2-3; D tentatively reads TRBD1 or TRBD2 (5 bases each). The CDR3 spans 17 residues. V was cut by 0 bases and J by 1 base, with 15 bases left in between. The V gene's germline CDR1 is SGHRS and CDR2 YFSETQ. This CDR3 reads CASSLGLRDGGTDTQYF. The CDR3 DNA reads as TGCGCCAGCAGCTTGGGGCTCCGGGACGGAGGCACAGATACGCAGTATTTT.

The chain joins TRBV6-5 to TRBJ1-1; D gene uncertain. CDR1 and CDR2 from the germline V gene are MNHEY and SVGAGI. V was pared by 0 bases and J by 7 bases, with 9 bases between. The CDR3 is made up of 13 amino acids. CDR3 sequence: CASSYSTTDEAFF. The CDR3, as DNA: TGTGCCAGCAGTTACTCGACGACTGATGAAGCTTTCTTT.

This CDR3 is CASSLEGRLAGAETQYF. As DNA, the CDR3 is TGTGCCAGCAGCCTTGAAGGGAGACTAGCGGGAGCAGAGACCCAGTACTTC. This chain connects TRBV2 to TRBJ2-5; TRBD2 aligns across 12 bases. CDR1 SNHLY and CDR2 FYNNEI come from the germline V gene. Unmatched junction bases numbered 12, after V lost 6 bases and J lost 4 bases. The CDR3 runs to 17 residues.

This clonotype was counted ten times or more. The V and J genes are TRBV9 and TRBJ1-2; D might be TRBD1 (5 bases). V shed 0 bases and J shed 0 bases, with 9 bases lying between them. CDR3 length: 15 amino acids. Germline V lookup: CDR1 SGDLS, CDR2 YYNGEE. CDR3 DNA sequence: TGTGCCAGCAGCGTAGCGCCGGGGGCTAACTATGGCTACACCTTC. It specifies CASSVAPGANYGYTF.

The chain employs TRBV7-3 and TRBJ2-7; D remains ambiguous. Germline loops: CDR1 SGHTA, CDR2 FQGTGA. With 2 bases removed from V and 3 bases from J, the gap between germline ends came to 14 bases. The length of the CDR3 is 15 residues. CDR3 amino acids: CASSLEPGQIYEQYF. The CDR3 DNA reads TGTGCCAGCAGCTTAGAGCCGGGCCAGATCTACGAGCAGTACTTC.

This chain's CDR3 is CAISESILGLPTYKETQYF. CDR3 nucleotide sequence: TGTGCCATCAGTGAGTCGATACTGGGACTACCCACGTACAAAGAGACCCAGTACTTC. V gene TRBV10-3 combines with J gene TRBJ2-5; TRBD2 agrees at 7 bases. Germline V lookup: CDR1 ENHRY, CDR2 SYGVKD. This CDR3 contains 19 residues. Trimming took 0 bases from V and 3 from J; bases not matched to a gene: 16.

The CDR3 sequence: CASSTITGTASYEQYF. The DNA for the CDR3 is TGTGCCAGCAGCACCATTACCGGGACAGCATCCTACGAGCAGTACTTC. This rearrangement joins TRBV7-9 to TRBJ2-7; 7 nucleotides align to TRBD1. The CDR3 is 16 amino acids. The germline CDR1 and CDR2 sequences are SEHNR and FQNEAQ (reference sequence). V lost 5 bases to trimming and J lost 1 base; unmatched junction nucleotides: 11. The whole variable domain, remainder taken from reference TRBV7-9 and TRBJ2-7, is DTGVSQNPRHKITKRGQNVTFRCDPISEHNRLYWYRQTLGQGPEFLTYFQNEAQLEKSRLLSDRFSAERPKGSFSTLEIQRTEQGDSAMYLCASSTITGTASYEQYFGPGTRLTVT.

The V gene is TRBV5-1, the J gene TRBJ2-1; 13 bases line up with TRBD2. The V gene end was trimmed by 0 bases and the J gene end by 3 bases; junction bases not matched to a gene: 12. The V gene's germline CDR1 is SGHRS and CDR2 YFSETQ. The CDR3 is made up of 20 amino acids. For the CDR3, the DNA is TGCGCCAGCAGCTTGGGACATCGGGGACTAGCGGGAAGATACTACAATGAGCAGTTCTTC. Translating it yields CASSLGHRGLAGRYYNEQFF.